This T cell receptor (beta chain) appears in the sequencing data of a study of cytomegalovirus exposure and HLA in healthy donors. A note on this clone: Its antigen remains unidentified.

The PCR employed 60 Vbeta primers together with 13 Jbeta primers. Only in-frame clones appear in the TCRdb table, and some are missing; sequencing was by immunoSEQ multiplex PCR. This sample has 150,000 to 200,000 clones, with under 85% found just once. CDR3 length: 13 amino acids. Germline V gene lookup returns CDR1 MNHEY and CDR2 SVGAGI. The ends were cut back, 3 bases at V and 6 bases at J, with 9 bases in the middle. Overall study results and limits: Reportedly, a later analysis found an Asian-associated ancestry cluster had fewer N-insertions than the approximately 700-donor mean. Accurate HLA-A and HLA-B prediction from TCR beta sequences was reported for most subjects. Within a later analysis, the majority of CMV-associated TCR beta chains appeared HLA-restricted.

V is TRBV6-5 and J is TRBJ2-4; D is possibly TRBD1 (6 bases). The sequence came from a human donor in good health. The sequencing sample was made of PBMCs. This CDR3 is CASSYSTGNIQYF. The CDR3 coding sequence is TGTGCCAGCAGTTATTCGACAGGAAACATTCAGTACTTC.